This entry lists 8 T cell receptor beta chains sequenced from one sample in a study of blood T cell dynamics during melanoma immunotherapy. This table comes from immunoSEQ multiplex PCR, and its TCRdb copy is limited to in-frame clones, with some not included. The top ten hold about 4.2% of the sample, which has about 12,000 clones, roughly 90% seen once. As for time point: week 3, after first cycle of checkpoint inhibitor. This specimen consisted of blood, obtained from a patient treated with checkpoint blockade. Every receptor here comes from a human donor with melanoma.

The chain couples TRBV4-1 to TRBJ2-7; D is unclear. This CDR3 spans 14 amino acids. V lost 1 base and J 2 bases, leaving 9 bases between the germline ends. Germline V CDR1 and CDR2: MGHRA, YSYEKL. The CDR3 region is CASSQATATYEQYF. CDR3 in DNA: TGCGCCAGCAGCCAAGCTACAGCAACCTACGAGCAGTACTTC.

Only a few counts were recorded for this clone. The rearrangement links TRBV4-2 to TRBJ1-4; D gene ambiguous. The CDR3 length is 15 residues. V was trimmed by 0 bases and J by 4 bases, leaving 9 bases between them. CDR1 is LGHNA, CDR2 YNFKEQ, per germline. The CDR3 region has the DNA TGTGCCAGCAGCCAAGATAGGTCGGTTAATGAAAAACTGTTTTTT. It specifies CASSQDRSVNEKLFF.

Only one count was recorded for this clone. This rearrangement joins TRBV2 to TRBJ1-2, with 7 bases fitting TRBD1. This CDR3 is 12 amino acids long. Germline V CDR1 and CDR2: SNHLY, FYNNEI. V dropped 6 bases and J dropped 8; count of bases not matched to a gene: 6. The CDR3 loop reads CASRFDRDGYTF. As DNA, the CDR3 is TGTGCCAGCAGGTTCGACAGGGACGGCTACACCTTC.

The chain joins TRBV18 to TRBJ2-3, with D perhaps TRBD2 (6 bases). Germline loops: CDR1 KGHSH, CDR2 LQKENI. Trimming stripped 5 bases from V and 1 base from J, with 13 bases between. This CDR3 is 15 amino acids long. The CDR3, as DNA: TGTGCCAGCTCAGCCGGGACTCGAGGCACAGATACGCAGTATTTT. Translated: CASSAGTRGTDTQYF.

V usage is TRBV18 and J usage is TRBJ1-5, with a weak D call TRBD1 (5 bases). Trimming took off 4 bases at V and 13 bases at J, with 17 bases between the two ends. Germline CDR1 is KGHSH and CDR2 is LQKENI. The CDR3 extends over 13 amino acids. CDR3 DNA sequence: TGTGCCAGCTCACTAGATAAGGGGCTCACTCAGCATTTT. It translates to CASSLDKGLTQHF.

The gene calls are TRBV9 and TRBJ1-4; tentatively, D is TRBD1 (6 bases). The V gene lost 4 bases and the J gene lost 4 bases, with 14 bases spanning the gap. The CDR3 covers 15 residues. The germline gives CDR1 SGDLS, CDR2 YYNGEE. The DNA for the CDR3 is TGTGCCAGCAGCACCGGACAGCCCATTAATGAAAAACTGTTTTTT. The encoded protein is CASSTGQPINEKLFF.

This rearrangement joins TRBV4-1 to TRBJ2-7; 8 bases align to TRBD1. The CDR3 extends over 14 amino acids. Trimming removed 4 bases from V and 6 bases from J; junction bases left unmatched: 8. Germline V gene data show CDR1 as MGHRA and CDR2 as YSYEKL. CDR3 residues: CASSRANQGAEQYF. Written as DNA, the CDR3 is TGCGCCAGCAGCCGAGCTAATCAGGGGGCCGAGCAGTACTTC.

This chain links TRBV29-1 with TRBJ2-3, with D uncertain. Germline V CDR1 and CDR2: SQVTM, ANQGSEA. Trimming stripped 4 bases from V and 6 bases from J, with 17 bases between. There are 14 residues in the CDR3. The DNA of the CDR3 is TGCAGCGTTGGAGTGGGAATGGTTGGGGATACGCAGTATTTT. It translates to CSVGVGMVGDTQYF.